This T cell receptor beta chain is from a study of blood T cell repertoires in COVID-19. Study information: Material from acute and convalescent COVID-19 was sourced from the United States, Italy and Spain. T cells, B-cell-depleted T cells, or PBMCs provided the cDNA or gDNA that served as material.

In the original analysis: Estimation of nucleated cell counts relied on the amplification of reference gene primers. Sequenced by immunoSEQ multiplex PCR; TCRdb stores in-frame clones only, minus some. From that table come the V and J calls and clone size; the DNA was used to work out D and trimming. The table has 350,000 or so clones, roughly 85% seen once. Losses at the gene ends were 6 bases for V and 3 bases for J; bases not matched to a gene: 6. This CDR3 is built from 16 residues. CDR1 is SGHRS and CDR2 is YFSETQ in the germline V gene. The source of this sequence is a woman aged 40 to 50 with acute COVID-19. The rearrangement links TRBV5-1 to TRBJ2-2, with 12 bases fitting TRBD2. The specimen was PBMCs or T cells enriched from blood (not recorded which). CDR3 loop: CASMRLAGVYTGELFF. The CDR3 nucleotides are TGCGCCAGCATGAGACTAGCGGGGGTTTACACCGGGGAGCTGTTTTTT.